The present entry profiles one T cell receptor (beta chain) with its context. This clonotype showed up just a few times. Its specific antigen is unknown. There are no base qualities to consult, and no much larger clone falls within one base. The record originates from a study of relationships among human T cell subsets (dated 2010 in TCRdb). With respect to the entire study: Sequencing was performed on eight distinct blood T cell populations: pan T, CD8 cytotoxic, regulatory, Th1, Th2, naive plus transitional, activated and memory cells. The paper as a whole reports these results and caveats: Over 60% of CD8+ cytotoxic sequences belonged to clones with over 100 reads, whereas regulatory and Th2 subsets showed few such clones. Substantial CDR3 sharing among Th1, Th2 and regulatory T cells was interpreted as suggesting stochastic cell fate choices. The bead-based sorting was unable to rule out the presence of a CD4+CD8+ double-positive population. Across the seven subsets, no statistically significant differences turned up in V, D and J usage, CDR3 length, or N-nucleotide additions. T cell counts went unrecorded for a couple of pan T samples, which were processed alongside pan B cells.

Libraries were constructed by multiplex PCR. Sequencing took place on a 454 GS FLX. TCR alpha and beta CDR3 regions were amplified from mRNA by semiquantitative ARM-PCR. ARM-PCR used tagged nested gene-specific primers, after which communal superprimers carried out exponential amplification. Exonuclease was used to remove the nested primers before the first-round PCR products went through the second amplification round. The amplicons were sequenced on the 454 platform, a system that can rapidly sequence millions of DNA fragments without cloning bias. A read was counted as effective if the read could be mapped to both V and J germline segments. Turning to the authors' computational methods: IRmap was used to assign reads to germline V, D and J segments, and IRmap relies on pyromap, a Smith-Waterman modification adapted to 454 sequencing errors. Cutoffs set at the 99th percentile of alignment scores from simulated random sequences were applied to filter D-beta assignments. The CDR3 was taken to be the amino acids lying between the conserved V-segment Y[YFLI]C motif and the J-segment [FW]GXGT motif. Repertoire diversity was estimated with a compound Poisson process model previously applied to large-scale EST data. A procedure for detecting cross-contamination was applied so that sample contamination could be argued against as the origin of shared CDR3s. The public reads were reanalyzed by TCRdb: fastp trimming at Q25, MiXCR alignment, in-frame beta chains only. Rows matching on CDR3 protein sequence are summarized as one entry with the most common DNA and genes. The V and J calls come from TCRdb's annotation, not from the publication. Here the sample has roughly 15,000 distinct CDR3 sequences; less than 70% occur a single time. Of the sample, 30% to 35% is held by the ten largest clones.

Miltenyi superparamagnetic beads coated with subset-specific monoclonal antibodies were used for isolation of the T cell subsets. Every T cell population was isolated from peripheral blood. Whole blood was subjected to Ficoll separation to obtain mononuclear cells, from which monocytes were subsequently depleted using anti-CD14 microbeads. Isolated cell populations were immediately resuspended in RNAprotect reagent. The pan T sample comprised CD3+ T cells in general. Reading from cysteine to phenylalanine, the CDR3 counts 12 amino acids. The kept DNA is CDR3 alone, 36 bases in frame from the first base. A distance of 7 bases separates the germline ends of V and J, which lose 5 bases and 2 bases respectively.

In this chain, TRBV12-3 or TRBV12-4 is recombined with TRBJ2-7; the D segment is perhaps TRBD1 or TRBD2, each sharing 5 matched bases. This receptor was identified in a man aged 35 to 55 in good health. The specimen sequenced was total T cells sorted from blood. Taken with the paper, the label for cell subset or site translates to: CD3+ T cells in general. The CDR3 protein sequence reads: CASSGDPYEQYF. The nucleotide sequence is given as TGTGCCAGCAGTGGGGACCCCTACGAGCAGTACTTC.